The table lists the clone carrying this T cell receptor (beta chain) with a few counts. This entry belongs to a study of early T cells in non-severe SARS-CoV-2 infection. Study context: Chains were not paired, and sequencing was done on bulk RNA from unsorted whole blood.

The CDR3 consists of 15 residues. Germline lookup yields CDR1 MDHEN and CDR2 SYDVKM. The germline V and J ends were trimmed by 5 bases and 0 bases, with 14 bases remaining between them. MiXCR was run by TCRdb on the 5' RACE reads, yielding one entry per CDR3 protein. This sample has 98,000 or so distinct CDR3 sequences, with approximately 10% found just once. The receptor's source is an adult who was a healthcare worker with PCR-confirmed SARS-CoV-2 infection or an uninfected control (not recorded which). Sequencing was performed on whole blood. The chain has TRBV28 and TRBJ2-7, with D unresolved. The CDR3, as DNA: TGTGCCAGCAGTCTCGGCATCGGTGTCTCCTACGAGCAGTACTTC. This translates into CASSLGIGVSYEQYF.